This TCR beta chain was captured by sequencing in a study of cytomegalovirus exposure and HLA in healthy donors. Each donor was nominally healthy when sampled (though unrecorded immune exposures were likely). As regards this clone: The antigen is unknown.

Study-wide results and caveats: As confirmed in vitro, a few CMV-associated chains were specific for CMV antigens. TCR association rates varied by HLA locus in a later analysis, with DRB1 highest and HLA-C lowest. According to a later analysis, most TCR beta chains associated with CMV appeared HLA-restricted.

The germline gives CDR1 SGHRS, CDR2 YFSETQ. CDR3 size: 16 residues. Germline trimming cut 4 bases from V and 9 bases from J; bases unmatched to any gene: 12. The PCR had 60 Vbeta and 13 Jbeta primers. Measured with immunoSEQ multiplex PCR; TCRdb has only the in-frame clones, and not every one. The sample records 90,000 or so clones, about 81% being singletons. The sequencing sample was made of PBMCs. The source is a woman aged 40 to 55 in good health and CMV-seronegative. The rearrangement uses TRBV5-1 and TRBJ2-1, with 11 bases lining up with TRBD1. The CDR3 protein is CASSRTPGQGEGEQFF. The CDR3 DNA is TGCGCCAGCAGCCGAACCCCGGGACAGGGGGAGGGTGAGCAGTTCTTC.